This TCR beta chain was captured in a study of low-dose radiotherapy and immunotherapy resistance in tumors. Study summary: The study gave patients oral aspirin 300 mg daily for four cycles from cycle 1 day 1.

Alpha- and beta-chain coverage of first-strand cDNA came from TRAV- and TRBV-specific primers. Amplification, which lasted about 20 PCR cycles, used a constant-region primer and V-primer adapter to amplify TCRs. TCRdb reprocessed the reads via MiXCR and lists one record per CDR3 protein. Counted here are around 80,000 distinct CDR3 sequences, around 17% occurring once; the ten biggest clones make up less than 1.5%. This CDR3 region has 15 residues. V lost 3 bases to trimming and J lost 0 bases, with 12 bases between them. In germline, CDR1 is DFQATT, CDR2 SNEGSKA (reference sequence). The time point: after trial treatment. Treatment: LDRT plus nivolumab, ipilimumab, low-dose cyclophosphamide and aspirin (RACIN trial). As their treatment, donors received nivolumab, ipilimumab, aspirin, low-dose cyclophosphamide and low-dose radiotherapy. As a condition of eligibility, patients had advanced solid tumors lacking tumor-infiltrating lymphocytes.

This clonotype was seen at least ten times. The TCR was taken from a male donor with prostate cancer. The V call is TRBV20-1, the J call TRBJ1-5; D is perhaps TRBD1 (6 bases). The sequencing used PBMCs, collected after low-dose radiotherapy plus immunotherapy. This CDR3 reads CSASEDSYSNQPQHF. The CDR3 bases are TGCAGTGCTAGTGAGGACAGCTATAGCAATCAGCCCCAGCATTTT.